The 13 T cell receptor beta chains presented below share a single source sample, sequenced in a study of T-cell reconstitution after alpha-beta-depleted transplantation in children. A library of TCRbeta sequences, prepared with unique molecular identifiers, was generated. Each CDR3 protein gets one entry after TCRdb re-called the PCR reads with MiXCR. The repertoire holds 490,000 or so distinct CDR3 sequences, with roughly a tenth as singletons. This specimen consisted of PBMCs, obtained before TCRalphabeta/CD19-depleted stem cell transplant. The receptors here all came from a child aged 2 to 9 with inherited bone marrow failure, due to receive a stem cell transplant.

This clonotype was detected only a few times. The chain recombines TRBV4-1 with TRBJ1-2, with D perhaps TRBD1 (5 bases). Trimming shortened V by 3 bases and J by 7 bases, and 12 bases separated the two germline ends. Germline V lookup: CDR1 MGHRA, CDR2 YSYEKL. The CDR3 length is 13 residues. CDR3 region: CASSHPTDPGYTF. CDR3 DNA: TGCGCCAGCAGCCACCCGACAGACCCTGGCTACACCTTC.

This clonotype was counted a few times. The gene calls are TRBV5-5 and TRBJ2-2, with D hard to call. This CDR3 has 12 amino acids. CDR1 SGHKS and CDR2 YYEKEE come from the germline V gene (reference sequence). V was pared by 5 bases and J by 2 bases, with 4 bases between. CDR3 nucleotides: TGTGCCAGCAGAGACAACACCGGGGAGCTGTTTTTT. Translated: CASRDNTGELFF. The whole variable domain, remainder taken from reference TRBV5-5 and TRBJ2-2, is DAGVTQSPTHLIKTRGQQVTLRCSPISGHKSVSWYQQVLGQGPQFIFQYYEKEERGRGNFPDRFSARQFPNYSSELNVNALLLGDSALYLCASRDNTGELFFGEGSRLTVL.

This clonotype was detected many times. The genes are TRBV4-1 and TRBJ2-1; D unclear. The CDR3 contains 14 residues. V was clipped by 0 bases and J by 9 bases, with 12 bases between them. CDR1 is MGHRA and CDR2 is YSYEKL in the germline V gene. The CDR3 DNA is TGCGCCAGCAGCCAAGATCCTGGAACACTTGAGCAGTTCTTC. Amino acids: CASSQDPGTLEQFF.

This clonotype was counted at least ten times. This chain's CDR3 is CASRGLSSGNTIYF. CDR3 sequence (DNA): TGTGCCAGCCGGGGCCTCAGCTCTGGAAACACCATATATTTT. The chain couples TRBV9 to TRBJ1-3, with a weak D call TRBD1 (5 bases). The V gene lost 7 bases and the J gene lost 0 bases, with 11 bases spanning the gap. Germline lookup yields CDR1 SGDLS and CDR2 YYNGEE. CDR3 length: 14 amino acids.

This clonotype was seen only a few times. This chain connects TRBV9 to TRBJ2-1; 7 nucleotides match TRBD2. This CDR3 comprises 16 residues. Trimming took 0 bases from V and 7 from J; bases not matched to a gene: 10. CDR1 and CDR2 (germline): SGDLS, YYNGEE. The CDR3 nucleotides read TGTGCCAGCAGCGTAGATGGGGCGGGAGCCTTTAATGAGCAGTTCTTC. The encoded protein is CASSVDGAGAFNEQFF.

The chain links TRBV29-1 to TRBJ2-7, with a weak D call TRBD1 (5 bases). The length of the CDR3 is 13 residues. CDR1 is SQVTM and CDR2 is ANQGSEA in the germline V gene. With 3 bases removed from V and 2 bases from J, the gap between germline ends came to 11 bases. The DNA for the CDR3 is TGCAGCGTTGACAGGCCAGGGACCTACGAGCAGTACTTC. Protein sequence: CSVDRPGTYEQYF.

This clonotype was detected ten times or more. V and J are TRBV11-2 and TRBJ1-5; possible D gene TRBD1, 6 bases. The CDR3 has 15 amino acids. V lost 6 bases and J lost 9, with 21 bases in between. Germline V CDR1 and CDR2: SGHAT, FQNNGV. The CDR3 is CASSFLTGPGVPQHF. In nucleotides, the CDR3 is TGTGCCAGCAGTTTTCTGACAGGTCCAGGGGTGCCCCAGCATTTT.

The chain employs TRBV4-1 and TRBJ1-6; D is uncertain. V lost 1 base and J lost 10, with 17 bases in between. This CDR3 comprises 16 residues. Germline CDR1 reads MGHRA; CDR2 reads YSYEKL. The CDR3 coding sequence is TGCGCCAGCAGCCAAGGCGCGGGTTTAGGGATATCACCCCTCCACTTT. Its protein product is CASSQGAGLGISPLHF.

This clonotype was detected ten times or more. V and J are TRBV29-1 and TRBJ2-3; no clear D gene. Trimming pared 4 bases from V and 2 bases from J, leaving 7 bases between. Germline lookup yields CDR1 SQVTM and CDR2 ANQGSEA. The CDR3 contains 12 residues. This CDR3 reads CSVVQYTDTQYF. The CDR3 coding sequence is TGCAGCGTTGTGCAATACACAGATACGCAGTATTTT.

This clonotype was detected only a few times. This chain connects TRBV12-3 or TRBV12-4 to TRBJ2-1; D assignment may be TRBD1 or TRBD2 (5 bases each). The CDR3 length is 18 residues. V was pared by 7 bases and J by 4 bases, with 26 bases between. The CDR3 nucleotides are TGTGCCAGCATTCCTCCTCTGGGGGATCCCCGACGTTACAATGAGCAGTTCTTC. It translates to CASIPPLGDPRRYNEQFF.

This clonotype was observed many times. The rearrangement joins TRBV5-1 to TRBJ1-2; D is unclear. CDR1 and CDR2 (germline): SGHRS, YFSETQ. This CDR3 region has 13 residues. Trimming removed 3 bases from V and 6 bases from J, with 12 bases in between. The CDR3 protein is CASSWNGGDGYTF. The CDR3 DNA sequence: TGCGCCAGCAGCTGGAACGGTGGGGATGGCTACACCTTC.

This clonotype was counted many times. CDR3 DNA sequence: TGTGCCAGCAGTTTGGGGGACATTGACTATGGCTACACCTTC. Translated, it gives CASSLGDIDYGYTF. This chain uses TRBV12-3 or TRBV12-4 with TRBJ1-2, with D possibly TRBD1 on 6 matching bases. V gave up 3 bases and J gave up 3 bases, with 11 bases separating them. The CDR3 is 14 residues long.

This clonotype appeared many times. V is TRBV20-1 and J is TRBJ1-1; 7 bases match TRBD1. The germline gives CDR1 DFQATT, CDR2 SNEGSKA (reference sequence). The CDR3 is 14 amino acids. V lost 3 bases and J lost 5; bases outside the gene matches: 9. The CDR3 region has the DNA TGCAGTGCTAGGTCCCCAGGGGGGCAGACTGAAGCTTTCTTT. It encodes CSARSPGGQTEAFF.